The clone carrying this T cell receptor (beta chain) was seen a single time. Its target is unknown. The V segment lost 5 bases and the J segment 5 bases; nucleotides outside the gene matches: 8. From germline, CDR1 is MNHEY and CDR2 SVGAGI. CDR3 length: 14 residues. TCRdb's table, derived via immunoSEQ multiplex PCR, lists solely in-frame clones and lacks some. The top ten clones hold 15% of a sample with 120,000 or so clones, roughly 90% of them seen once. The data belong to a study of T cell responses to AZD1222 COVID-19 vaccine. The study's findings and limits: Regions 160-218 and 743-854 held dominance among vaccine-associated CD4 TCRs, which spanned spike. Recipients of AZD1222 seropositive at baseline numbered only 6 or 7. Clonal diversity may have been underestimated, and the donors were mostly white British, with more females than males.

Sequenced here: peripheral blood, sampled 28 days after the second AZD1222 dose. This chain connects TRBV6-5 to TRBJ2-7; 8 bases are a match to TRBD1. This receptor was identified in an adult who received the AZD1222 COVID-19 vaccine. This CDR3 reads CASSPRQGPNEQYF. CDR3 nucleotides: TGTGCCAGCAGTCCGAGACAGGGGCCCAACGAGCAGTACTTC.